The 13 T cell receptor beta chains below come from one sample, sequenced in a study of cytomegalovirus exposure and HLA in healthy donors. With 60 Vbeta and 13 Jbeta primers, the PCR was carried out. Data came from immunoSEQ multiplex PCR; TCRdb stores just in-frame clones and leaves some out. The data show about 160,000 clones, with approximately 80% seen just once and 1.3% held by the top ten. Sequencing was performed on PBMCs. These receptors came from a man in his thirties or forties in good health and CMV-seronegative.

This chain joins TRBV7-2 and TRBJ1-4, with D hard to call. Germline assignment: CDR1 SGHTA and CDR2 FQGNSA. The CDR3 totals 12 residues. V shed 1 base and J shed 8 bases, with 5 bases lying between them. The CDR3 DNA sequence: TGTGCCAGCAGCTTAGTGCAGGAAAAACTGTTTTTT. It translates to CASSLVQEKLFF. Complete variable domain (other parts from reference TRBV7-2 and TRBJ1-4): GAGVSQSPSNKVTEKGKDVELRCDPISGHTALYWYRQSLGQGLEFLIYFQGNSAPDKSGLPSDRFSAERTGGSVSTLTIQRTQQEDSAVYLCASSLVQEKLFFGSGTQLSVL.

This clone appeared once. The chain employs TRBV7-8 and TRBJ2-5, with 7 positions matching TRBD1. The CDR3 length is 15 residues. Per germline, CDR1 SGHVS and CDR2 FQNEAQ. The V segment lost 1 base and the J segment 4 bases; nucleotides outside the gene matches: 6. CDR3 DNA: TGTGCCAGCAGCTTAGTGGTCAGGGGGAGAGAGACCCAGTACTTC. Translating it yields CASSLVVRGRETQYF.

This clone appeared a single time. This chain links TRBV14 with TRBJ1-4; TRBD1 matches 7 bases. This CDR3 has 16 residues. The V and J ends lost 0 bases and 1 base, in that order; junction bases with no gene match: 2. Germline CDR1 reads SGHDN; CDR2 reads FVKESK. CDR3 sequence: CASSQDRTGTNEKLFF. The CDR3 DNA follows: TGTGCCAGCAGCCAAGATCGGACAGGAACTAATGAAAAACTGTTTTTT.

The chain recombines TRBV5-1 with TRBJ2-2, with 11 bases lining up with TRBD1. In germline, CDR1 is SGHRS, CDR2 YFSETQ. The CDR3 totals 15 residues. The junction had 4 bases not matched to a gene; V was cut back by 2 bases and J by 7 bases. DNA of the CDR3: TGCGCCAGCAGCTTCGGACAGGGGGCGGGCGGGGAGCTGTTTTTT. Translated, it gives CASSFGQGAGGELFF.

This chain's CDR3 is CASSFLLSLLAGGPETQYF. For the CDR3, the DNA is TGTGCCAGCAGTTTCCTCTTATCTCTACTAGCGGGAGGGCCGGAGACCCAGTACTTC. This sequence joins TRBV28 and TRBJ2-5; 13 nucleotides match TRBD2. The J segment lost 5 bases and the V segment lost 3 bases, leaving 15 bases of the junction unmatched. This CDR3 comprises 19 residues. Germline V gene data show CDR1 as MDHEN and CDR2 as SYDVKM. The variable domain in full, with the rest retrieved from reference TRBV28 and TRBJ2-5, is DVKVTQSSRYLVKRTGEKVFLECVQDMDHENMFWYRQDPGLGLRLIYFSYDVKMKEKGDIPEGYSVSREKKERFSLILESASTNQTSMYLCASSFLLSLLAGGPETQYFGPGTRLLVL.

The chain is built from TRBV7-8 and TRBJ2-6, with TRBD2 matching over 8 bases. Germline V gene data show CDR1 as SGHVS and CDR2 as FQNEAQ. V shed 5 bases, J shed 2 bases, and the junction held 2 bases outside the gene matches. This CDR3 spans 15 amino acids. CDR3 region: CASSPGGAGANVLTF. The CDR3 DNA follows: TGTGCCAGCAGCCCCGGGGGGGCTGGGGCCAACGTCCTGACTTTC.

V usage is TRBV7-2 and J usage is TRBJ2-2, with D perhaps matching TRBD2 (6 bases). Trimming removed 5 bases from V and 7 bases from J, with 17 bases in between. Germline CDR1 is SGHTA and CDR2 is FQGNSA. There are 15 residues in the CDR3. CDR3 in DNA: TGTGCCAGCAGCCTCGATGGCGGGAAGGGCGGGGAGCTGTTTTTT. It yields the protein CASSLDGGKGGELFF. The whole variable domain, remainder taken from reference TRBV7-2 and TRBJ2-2, is GAGVSQSPSNKVTEKGKDVELRCDPISGHTALYWYRQSLGQGLEFLIYFQGNSAPDKSGLPSDRFSAERTGGSVSTLTIQRTQQEDSAVYLCASSLDGGKGGELFFGEGSRLTVL.

The chain couples TRBV15 to TRBJ2-5; 11 bases fit TRBD2. The CDR3 is 15 residues long. Germline V CDR1 and CDR2: LNHNV, YYDKDF (reference sequence). V lost 3 bases and J lost 5; bases outside the gene matches: 5. The CDR3 region is CATSRRLAGGETQYF. As DNA, the CDR3 is TGTGCCACCAGCAGGAGGCTAGCGGGGGGTGAGACCCAGTACTTC.

This clone was detected only once. The J gene is TRBJ2-3, the V gene TRBV18, with no clear D. Germline V gene lookup returns CDR1 KGHSH and CDR2 LQKENI. CDR3 size: 10 residues. V was trimmed by 8 bases and J by 9 bases, leaving 9 bases between them. CDR3 nucleotides: TGTGCCAGCGCTTTAAGCACGCAGTATTTT. Protein: CASALSTQYF.

The chain recombines TRBV5-1 with TRBJ2-5, with 7 bases lining up with TRBD1. The V segment lost 4 bases and the J segment 1 base; nucleotides outside the gene matches: 7. Germline CDR1 SGHRS, CDR2 YFSETQ. The CDR3 totals 15 residues. CDR3 region: CASSRTGVGQETQYF. The CDR3 DNA reads TGCGCCAGCAGCCGCACAGGGGTTGGCCAAGAGACCCAGTACTTC.

This chain links TRBV19 with TRBJ2-5; 9 bases line up with TRBD1. CDR3 length: 14 residues. The germline CDR1 and CDR2 sequences are LNHDA and SQIVND (reference sequence). Trimming took 5 bases from V and 4 from J; bases not matched to a gene: 5. The CDR3 region is CASSEQGAGETQYF. CDR3 coding DNA: TGTGCCAGTAGTGAACAGGGGGCGGGAGAGACCCAGTACTTC. The full variable domain, with the rest looked up from reference TRBV19 and TRBJ2-5, is DGGITQSPKYLFRKEGQNVTLSCEQNLNHDAMYWYRQDPGQGLRLIYYSQIVNDFQKGDIAEGYSVSREKKESFPLTVTSAQKNPTAFYLCASSEQGAGETQYFGPGTRLLVL.

V gene TRBV7-2 combines with J gene TRBJ1-2, with a tentative D call TRBD1 (5 bases). Deletions cut 4 bases from V and 8 bases from J, with 14 bases between. The CDR3 runs to 13 residues. CDR1 SGHTA and CDR2 FQGNSA come from the germline V gene. Here the CDR3 DNA reads TGTGCCAGCAGCTCAACAGGAGTCGTGGGCTACACCTTC. Its translation is CASSSTGVVGYTF. Combining the CDR3 with reference TRBV7-2 and TRBJ1-2 gives the whole variable domain GAGVSQSPSNKVTEKGKDVELRCDPISGHTALYWYRQSLGQGLEFLIYFQGNSAPDKSGLPSDRFSAERTGGSVSTLTIQRTQQEDSAVYLCASSSTGVVGYTFGSGTRLTVV.

V gene TRBV7-2 combines with J gene TRBJ1-2, with 10 bases that match TRBD1. CDR3 length equals 15 residues. Germline CDR1 reads SGHTA; CDR2 reads FQGNSA. Trimming removed 5 bases from V and 1 base from J; junction bases left unmatched: 4. This CDR3 is CASSLGQGVNYGYTF. CDR3 DNA sequence: TGTGCCAGCAGCCTTGGACAGGGGGTTAACTATGGCTACACCTTC.